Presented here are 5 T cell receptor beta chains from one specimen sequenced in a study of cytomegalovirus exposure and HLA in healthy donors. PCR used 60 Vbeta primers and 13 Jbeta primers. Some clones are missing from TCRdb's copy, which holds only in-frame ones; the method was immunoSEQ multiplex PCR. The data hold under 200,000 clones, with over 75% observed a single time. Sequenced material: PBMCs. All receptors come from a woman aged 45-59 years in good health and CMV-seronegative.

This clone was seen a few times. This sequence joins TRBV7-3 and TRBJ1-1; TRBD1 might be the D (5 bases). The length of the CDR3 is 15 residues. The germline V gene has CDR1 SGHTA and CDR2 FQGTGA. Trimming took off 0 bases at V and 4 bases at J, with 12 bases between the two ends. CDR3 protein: CASSLTGRDGTEAFF. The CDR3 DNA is TGTGCCAGCAGCTTAACTGGCAGGGATGGCACTGAAGCTTTCTTT.

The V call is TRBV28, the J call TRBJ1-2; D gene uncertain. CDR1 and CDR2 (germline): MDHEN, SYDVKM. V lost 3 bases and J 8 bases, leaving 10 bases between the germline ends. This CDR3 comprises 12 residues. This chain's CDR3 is CASSFVEGGYTF. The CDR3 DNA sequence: TGTGCCAGCAGTTTCGTGGAGGGCGGCTACACCTTC.

CDR3: CAIKPHSGGGDEQYF. The CDR3, as DNA: TGTGCCATAAAACCCCATAGCGGTGGAGGGGACGAGCAGTACTTC. The V and J genes are TRBV10-3 and TRBJ2-7; D possibly corresponds to TRBD2 (6 bases). From germline, CDR1 is ENHRY and CDR2 SYGVKD. The CDR3 extends over 15 amino acids. With 9 bases removed from V and 5 bases from J, the gap between germline ends came to 23 bases.

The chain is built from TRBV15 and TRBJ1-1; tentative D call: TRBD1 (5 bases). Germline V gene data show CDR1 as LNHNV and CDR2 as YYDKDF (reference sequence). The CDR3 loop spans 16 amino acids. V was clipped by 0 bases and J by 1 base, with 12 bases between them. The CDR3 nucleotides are TGTGCCACCAGCAGAGATCTCATGGGGGGGAACACTGAAGCTTTCTTT. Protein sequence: CATSRDLMGGNTEAFF.

The CDR3 DNA sequence: TGTGCCAGCAGCCCTCTTCCGTTACAGCGGGAGTGGTACAATGAGCAGTTCTTC. This gives the protein CASSPLPLQREWYNEQFF. The chain recombines TRBV7-9 with TRBJ2-1; TRBD2 matches at 8 bases. J was trimmed by 4 bases and V by 5 bases; bases with no gene match: 16. Per the germline V gene, CDR1 is SEHNR and CDR2 is FQNEAQ (reference sequence). The CDR3 sequence is 18 residues long.